The rows below give T cell receptor beta chains drawn from one sample of a study of neurological immune-mediated disorders. One entry per CDR3 protein, called by TCRdb with MiXCR from the 5' RACE reads. The table lists 65,000 to 85,000 distinct CDR3 sequences, approximately 3.3% of them singletons. Sequenced material: PBMCs. All receptors derive from a woman between 45 and 60 years old with multiple sclerosis. CDR3s include the opening cysteine and the closing phenylalanine or tryptophan. The order of the fields is clone size, J gene, D gene, V gene, CDR3 DNA, CDR3 protein. The D gene is left open where the match is weak. Sizes are listed as how often the clone was seen (once, few, many) or a class if it is expanded.

many | TRBJ2-1 | NA | TRBV9 | TGTGCCAGCAGCGCGGGACTCACTTACAATGAGCAGTTCTTC | CASSAGLTYNEQFF
many | TRBJ2-3 | NA | TRBV20-1 | TGCAGTGCTAGAGATCTCTCGAACACAGATACGCAGTATTTT | CSARDLSNTDTQYF
many | TRBJ2-1 | NA | TRBV20-1 | TGCAGTGCTAGCACTACGTGGGAGACTGGGTACAATGAGCAGTTCTTC | CSASTTWETGYNEQFF
many | TRBJ2-2 | NA | TRBV7-8 | TGTGCCAGCAGATTACTCTACGGGGAGCTGTTTTTT | CASRLLYGELFF
many | TRBJ1-4 | NA | TRBV5-1 | TGCGCCAGCAGCGTCGACATCGGGGGTGAAAAACTGTTTTTT | CASSVDIGGEKLFF
few | TRBJ2-1 | NA | TRBV20-1 | TGCAGTGCTAGAGACCCGCGTGAAAGTGATGAGCAGTTCTTC | CSARDPRESDEQFF
many | TRBJ2-3 | NA | TRBV24-1 | TGTGCCACTGCGAAGGACACAGATACGCAGTATTTT | CATAKDTDTQYF
many | TRBJ2-3 | NA | TRBV20-1 | TGCAGTGCCCCCTTGGGGGGGGCAAGCACAGATACGCAGTATTTT | CSAPLGGASTDTQYF
many | TRBJ2-2 | NA | TRBV5-1 | TGCGCCAGCAGCGTGAACACCGGGGAGCTGTTTTTT | CASSVNTGELFF
many | TRBJ2-7 | TRBD2 | TRBV7-9 | TGTGCCAGCAGCTCTCCCGGGGGGAACTACGAGCAGTACTTC | CASSSPGGNYEQYF
many | TRBJ2-7 | NA | TRBV7-2 | TGTGCCAGCAGCCATGGGGCGGGCTACGAGCAGTACTTC | CASSHGAGYEQYF
many | TRBJ1-2 | NA | TRBV19 | TGTGCCAGTCAAAACAGGAACGGCGGCTATGGCTACACCTTC | CASQNRNGGYGYTF
many | TRBJ1-2 | TRBD1 | TRBV4-1 | TGCGCCAGCAGCCAACTCGGACAGGGCGTCTATGGCTACACCTTC | CASSQLGQGVYGYTF
many | TRBJ2-1 | NA | TRBV20-1 | TGCAGTGCTTGGCTAGCGTTCAACAATGAGCAGTTCTTC | CSAWLAFNNEQFF
many | TRBJ1-1 | NA | TRBV18 | TGTGCCAGCTCACCACGGACAGTCGATGGGGCCACAGCTTTCTTT | CASSPRTVDGATAFF
many | TRBJ1-2 | NA | TRBV7-8 | TGTGCCAGCAGCTTAGTACCCGGCAGGGTCTATGGCTACACCTTC | CASSLVPGRVYGYTF
many | TRBJ2-7 | TRBD2 | TRBV5-6 | TGTGCCAGCAGCTTGGATGGACTAGCGGGACTCGAGCAGTACTTC | CASSLDGLAGLEQYF
many | TRBJ2-1 | NA | TRBV20-1 | TGCAGTGCTAGTATCCGGTTTTACAATGAGCAGTTCTTC | CSASIRFYNEQFF
few | TRBJ1-2 | TRBD1 | TRBV7-2 | TGTGCCAGCAGCCTACGTGAGGGGGCGCGGGGCTACACCTTC | CASSLREGARGYTF
many | TRBJ1-1 | NA | TRBV29-1 | TGCAGCGTTGGGACAGCGAACACTGAAGCTTTCTTT | CSVGTANTEAFF
many | TRBJ2-7 | TRBD2 | TRBV4-3 | TGCGCCAGCAGCCAAGATGCAGCGGGAGGCGTGCCTAGCTCCTACGAGCAGTACTTC | CASSQDAAGGVPSSYEQYF
many | TRBJ2-7 | NA | TRBV20-1 | TGCAGTGCTAGAGATCAAGCGGCAGGGGCCTACGAGCAGTACTTC | CSARDQAAGAYEQYF
many | TRBJ1-1 | NA | TRBV27 | TGTGCCAGCACCTCGCCAGGGTCCCCTGAAGCTTTCTTT | CASTSPGSPEAFF
many | TRBJ2-3 | NA | TRBV28 | TGTGCCCTAAAAGGGGCGGGATACACAGATACGCAGTATTTT | CALKGAGYTDTQYF
many | TRBJ2-1 | NA | TRBV19 | TGTGCCAGTAGTCTGGCTTTCTACAATGAGCAGTTCTTC | CASSLAFYNEQFF
many | TRBJ2-1 | TRBD2 | TRBV3-1 | TGTGCCAGCAGCCAAGATCCAGCGGGGTTGAATGAGCAGTTCTTC | CASSQDPAGLNEQFF